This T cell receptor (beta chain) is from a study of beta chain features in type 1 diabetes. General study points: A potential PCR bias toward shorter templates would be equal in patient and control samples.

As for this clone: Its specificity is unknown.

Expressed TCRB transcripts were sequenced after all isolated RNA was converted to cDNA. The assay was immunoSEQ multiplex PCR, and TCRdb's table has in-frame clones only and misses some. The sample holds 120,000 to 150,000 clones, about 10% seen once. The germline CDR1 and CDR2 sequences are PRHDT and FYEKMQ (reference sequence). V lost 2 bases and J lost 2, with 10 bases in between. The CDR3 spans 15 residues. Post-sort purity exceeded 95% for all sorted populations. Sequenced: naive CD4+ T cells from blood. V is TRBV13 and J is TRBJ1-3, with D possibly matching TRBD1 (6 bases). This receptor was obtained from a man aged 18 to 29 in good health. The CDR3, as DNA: TGTGCCAGCAGCTTAACAGGGCGACCTGGAAACACCATATATTTT. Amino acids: CASSLTGRPGNTIYF.